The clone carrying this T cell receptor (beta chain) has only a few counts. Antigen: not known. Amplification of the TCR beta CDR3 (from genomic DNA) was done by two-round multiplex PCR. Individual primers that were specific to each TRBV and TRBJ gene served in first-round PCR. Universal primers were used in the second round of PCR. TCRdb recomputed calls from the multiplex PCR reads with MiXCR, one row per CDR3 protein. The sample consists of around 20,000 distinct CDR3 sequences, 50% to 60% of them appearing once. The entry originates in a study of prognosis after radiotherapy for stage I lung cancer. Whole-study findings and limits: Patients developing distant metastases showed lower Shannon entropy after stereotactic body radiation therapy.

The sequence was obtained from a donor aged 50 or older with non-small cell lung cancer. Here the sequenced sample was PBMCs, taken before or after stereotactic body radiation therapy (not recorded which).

CDR3: CSVGIKATDTQYF. The CDR3 DNA reads as TGCAGCGTTGGCATAAAAGCCACAGATACGCAGTATTTT. The chain joins TRBV29-1 to TRBJ2-3; no reliable D call. This CDR3 has 13 residues. Looked up from germline, CDR1 is SQVTM and CDR2 is ANQGSEA. V was pared by 4 bases and J by 2 bases, with 10 bases between.